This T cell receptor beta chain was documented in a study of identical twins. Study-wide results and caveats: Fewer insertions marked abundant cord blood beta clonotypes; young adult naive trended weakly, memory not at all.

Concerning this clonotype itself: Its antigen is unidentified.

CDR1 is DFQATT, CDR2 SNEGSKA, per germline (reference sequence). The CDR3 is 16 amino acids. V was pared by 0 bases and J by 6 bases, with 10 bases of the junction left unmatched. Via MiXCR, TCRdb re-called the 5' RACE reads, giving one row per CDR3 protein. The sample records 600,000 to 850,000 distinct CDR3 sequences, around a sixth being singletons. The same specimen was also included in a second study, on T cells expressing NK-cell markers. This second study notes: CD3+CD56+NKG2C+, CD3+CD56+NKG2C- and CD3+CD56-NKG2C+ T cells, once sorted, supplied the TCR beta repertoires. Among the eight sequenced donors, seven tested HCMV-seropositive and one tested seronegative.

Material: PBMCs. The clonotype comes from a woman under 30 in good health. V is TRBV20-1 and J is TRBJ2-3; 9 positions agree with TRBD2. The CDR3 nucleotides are TGCAGTGCTAGAGATATAACTAGCGGGCCGGGGGATACGCAGTATTTT. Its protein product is CSARDITSGPGDTQYF.